This section outlines one TCR beta chain sequence together with its context. Primers for the PCR totalled 60 Vbeta and 13 Jbeta. Clones were sequenced by immunoSEQ multiplex PCR, and TCRdb holds only the in-frame ones, with some missing. The sample has roughly 120,000 clones. Trimming removed 5 bases from V and 0 bases from J; junction bases left unmatched: 5. The CDR3 extends over 16 amino acids. Germline V gene lookup returns CDR1 SGHKS and CDR2 YYEKEE (reference sequence). The sample is drawn from a study of cytomegalovirus exposure and HLA in healthy donors. The TCR originated in a man aged 25-45 years in good health and CMV-seronegative. The J gene is TRBJ2-1, the V gene TRBV5-5; 10 bases are a match to TRBD2. Input material: PBMCs. The chain's CDR3 is CASSSQRGGSYNEQFF. The CDR3 nucleotides read TGTGCCAGCAGTTCCCAGCGGGGGGGCTCCTACAATGAGCAGTTCTTC. The full variable domain, in which reference TRBV5-5 and TRBJ2-1 provide the parts outside the CDR3, is DAGVTQSPTHLIKTRGQQVTLRCSPISGHKSVSWYQQVLGQGPQFIFQYYEKEERGRGNFPDRFSARQFPNYSSELNVNALLLGDSALYLCASSSQRGGSYNEQFFGPGTRLTVL.